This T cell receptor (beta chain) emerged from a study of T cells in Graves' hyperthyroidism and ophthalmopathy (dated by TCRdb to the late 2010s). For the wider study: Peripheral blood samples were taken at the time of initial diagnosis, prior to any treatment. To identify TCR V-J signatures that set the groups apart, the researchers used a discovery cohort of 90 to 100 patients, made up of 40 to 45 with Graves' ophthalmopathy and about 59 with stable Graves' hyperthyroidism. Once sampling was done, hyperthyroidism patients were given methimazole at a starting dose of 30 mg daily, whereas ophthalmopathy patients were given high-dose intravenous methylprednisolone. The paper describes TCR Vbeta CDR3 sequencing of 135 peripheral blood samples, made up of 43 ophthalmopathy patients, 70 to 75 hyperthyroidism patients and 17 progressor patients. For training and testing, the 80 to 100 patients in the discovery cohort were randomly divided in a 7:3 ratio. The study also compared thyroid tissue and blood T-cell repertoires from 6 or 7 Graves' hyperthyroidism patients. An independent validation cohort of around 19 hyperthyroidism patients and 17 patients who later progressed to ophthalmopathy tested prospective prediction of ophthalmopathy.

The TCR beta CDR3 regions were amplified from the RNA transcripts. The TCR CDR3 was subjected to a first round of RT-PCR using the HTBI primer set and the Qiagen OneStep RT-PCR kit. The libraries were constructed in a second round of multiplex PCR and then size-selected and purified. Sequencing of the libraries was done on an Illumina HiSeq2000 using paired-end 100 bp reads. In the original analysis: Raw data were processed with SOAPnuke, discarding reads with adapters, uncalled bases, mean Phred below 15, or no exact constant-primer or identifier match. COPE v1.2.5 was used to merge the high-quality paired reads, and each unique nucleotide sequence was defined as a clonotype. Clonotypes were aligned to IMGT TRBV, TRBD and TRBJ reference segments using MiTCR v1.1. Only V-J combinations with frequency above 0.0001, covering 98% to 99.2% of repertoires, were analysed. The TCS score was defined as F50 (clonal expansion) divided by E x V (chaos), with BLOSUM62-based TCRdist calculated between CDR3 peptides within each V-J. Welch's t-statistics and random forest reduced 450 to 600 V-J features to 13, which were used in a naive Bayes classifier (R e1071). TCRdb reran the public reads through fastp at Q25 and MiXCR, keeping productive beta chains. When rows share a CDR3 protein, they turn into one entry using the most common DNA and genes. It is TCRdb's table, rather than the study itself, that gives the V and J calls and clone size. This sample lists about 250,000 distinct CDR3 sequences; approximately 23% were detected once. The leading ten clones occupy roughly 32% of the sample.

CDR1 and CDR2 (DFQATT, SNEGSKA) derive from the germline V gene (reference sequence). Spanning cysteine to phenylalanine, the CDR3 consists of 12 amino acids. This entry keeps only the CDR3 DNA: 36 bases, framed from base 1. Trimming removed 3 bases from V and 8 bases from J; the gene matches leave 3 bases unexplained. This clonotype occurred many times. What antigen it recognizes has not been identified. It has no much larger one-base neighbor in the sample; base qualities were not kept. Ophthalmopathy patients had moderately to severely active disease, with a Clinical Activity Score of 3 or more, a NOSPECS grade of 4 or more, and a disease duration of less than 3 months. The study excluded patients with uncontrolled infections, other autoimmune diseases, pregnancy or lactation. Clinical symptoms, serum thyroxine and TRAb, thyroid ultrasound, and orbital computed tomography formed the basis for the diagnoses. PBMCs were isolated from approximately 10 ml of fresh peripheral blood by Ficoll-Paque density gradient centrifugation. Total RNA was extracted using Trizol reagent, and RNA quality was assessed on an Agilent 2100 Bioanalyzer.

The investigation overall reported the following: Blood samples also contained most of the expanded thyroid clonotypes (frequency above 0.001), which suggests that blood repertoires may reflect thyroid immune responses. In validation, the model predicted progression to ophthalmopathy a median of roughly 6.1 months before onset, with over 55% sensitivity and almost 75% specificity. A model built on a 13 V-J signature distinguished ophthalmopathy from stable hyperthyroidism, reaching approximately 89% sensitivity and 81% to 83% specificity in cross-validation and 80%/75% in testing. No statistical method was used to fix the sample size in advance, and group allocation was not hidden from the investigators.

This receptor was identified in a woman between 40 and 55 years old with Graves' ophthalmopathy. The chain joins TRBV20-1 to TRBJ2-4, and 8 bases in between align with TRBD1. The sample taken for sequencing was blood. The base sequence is TGCAGTGCTAGTGAGACAGGGGACATTCAGTACTTC. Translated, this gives CSASETGDIQYF.